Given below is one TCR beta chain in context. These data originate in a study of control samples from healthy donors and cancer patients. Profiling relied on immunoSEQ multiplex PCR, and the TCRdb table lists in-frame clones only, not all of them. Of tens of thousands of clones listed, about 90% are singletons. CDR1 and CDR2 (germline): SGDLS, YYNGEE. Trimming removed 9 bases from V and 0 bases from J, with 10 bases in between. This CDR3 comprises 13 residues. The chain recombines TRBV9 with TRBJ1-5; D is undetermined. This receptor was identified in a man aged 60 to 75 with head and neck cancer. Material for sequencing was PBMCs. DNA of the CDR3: TGTGCCACCCCCTCTTATAGCAATCAGCCCCAGCATTTT. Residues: CATPSYSNQPQHF.